Here is one T cell receptor beta chain with its context. V was clipped by 0 bases and J by 1 base; unmatched bases: 7. The CDR3 extends over 16 amino acids. Germline CDR1 reads GTSNPN; CDR2 reads SVGIG (reference sequence). This entry comes from a study of CD4 and CD8 cells across lung adenocarcinoma regions. TCRdb ran MiXCR on the PCR reads and lists one entry per CDR3 protein. The sample has 11,000 or so distinct CDR3 sequences; approximately 49% are singletons. Sequenced material: CD8+ T cells from the center of a lung tumor. The origin of this receptor is a female donor with lung adenocarcinoma. The CD4 and CD8 labels of this study may be unreliable. J is TRBJ2-3 and V is TRBV30, with 7 positions matching TRBD1. The CDR3 nucleotides are TGTGCCTGGAGTGTACTGACAGGGTCTGGCACAGATACGCAGTATTTT. Translated: CAWSVLTGSGTDTQYF.